Listed below are T cell receptor beta chains from one sample, sequenced in a study of T cells in Graves' hyperthyroidism and ophthalmopathy. TCRdb independently ran MiXCR on the multiplex PCR reads; one entry per CDR3 protein. The data contain some 490,000 distinct CDR3 sequences, about 16% of them singletons. The sequenced sample consisted of blood. Source of these receptors: a woman in her thirties with Graves' ophthalmopathy. The CDR3 runs from the conserved cysteine through the conserved F or W. Each record gives: CDR3 length, D gene, V gene, clone size, J gene, CDR3 DNA, CDR3 protein. A D gene is named only where the DNA matches it firmly. Clone size is not always given. Where it is, it says once, few, many or a class for expanded clones.

12	.	TRBV20-1	many	TRBJ2-7	TGCAGTGCAAAGCCCAGGGTCTACGAGCAGTACTTC	CSAKPRVYEQYF
14	TRBD1	TRBV19	.	TRBJ1-1	TGTGCCAGTAGTATGGGACAGGTCAGGACTGAAGCTTTCTTT	CASSMGQVRTEAFF
16	.	TRBV7-6	.	TRBJ2-3	TGTGCCAGCAGCTTAGGGTCCGCCACTAGCACAGATACGCAGTATTTT	CASSLGSATSTDTQYF
14	TRBD2	TRBV20-1	many	TRBJ2-7	TGCAGTGCTAGAGATCCGGCGGGGGACTACGAGCAGTACTTC	CSARDPAGDYEQYF
14	TRBD2	TRBV5-5	.	TRBJ2-7	TGTGCCAGCAGCTCTTCTAGCGGCGACTACGAGCAGTACTTC	CASSSSSGDYEQYF
14	TRBD1	TRBV5-8	many	TRBJ1-6	TGTGCCAGCAGCTTGACAGGGGCAGGGTCACCCCTCCACTTT	CASSLTGAGSPLHF
14	.	TRBV6-1	.	TRBJ1-5	TGTGCCAGCAGCCCAAGGTTTGGCAATCAGCCCCAGCATTTT	CASSPRFGNQPQHF
14	TRBD2	TRBV6-2/TRBV6-3	.	TRBJ2-1	TGTGCCAGCAGTTCCCAGGCGGGGGGGAATGAGCAGTTCTTC	CASSSQAGGNEQFF
15	.	TRBV27	many	TRBJ2-1	TGTGCCAGCAGTTTAGGGGGACCCTCCTACAATGAGCAGTTCTTC	CASSLGGPSYNEQFF
14	TRBD2	TRBV20-1	many	TRBJ2-1	TGCGGGGGGCTAGCGGGAGGCTTCTACAATGAGCAGTTCTTC	CGGLAGGFYNEQFF
14	.	TRBV6-1	few	TRBJ1-2	TGTGCCAGCAGCTCCAGCGGGGGGACCTATGGCTACACCTTC	CASSSSGGTYGYTF
9	.	TRBV27	.	TRBJ1-4	TGTGCCAGGTCTCGGAAACTGTTTTTT	CARSRKLFF
15	TRBD1	TRBV19	.	TRBJ1-5	TGTGCCAGTAGTTTAAGCAGGGGGTCGGATCAGCCCCAGCATTTT	CASSLSRGSDQPQHF
12	.	TRBV20-1	.	TRBJ2-7	TGCAGTGCTAGAGATCTGGGAGACGAGCAGTACTTC	CSARDLGDEQYF
15	.	TRBV18	many	TRBJ2-5	TGTGCCAGCTCACCAGGGAGAGGGAATCAAGAGACCCAGTACTTC	CASSPGRGNQETQYF
14	.	TRBV13	.	TRBJ2-7	TGTGCCAGCAGCTTAAGTAGGGGAGAAGACGAGCAGTACTTC	CASSLSRGEDEQYF
14	TRBD1	TRBV9	.	TRBJ2-7	TGTGCCAGCAGCTCAGGGGACAGCCTCTACGAGCAGTACTTC	CASSSGDSLYEQYF
17	TRBD2	TRBV27	many	TRBJ2-3	TGTGCCAGCAGTTTGACTAGCGGGAGGGCCTTGACAGATACGCAGTATTTT	CASSLTSGRALTDTQYF
17	.	TRBV4-2	.	TRBJ2-6	TGTGCCAGCAGCCAAGATAATAGTGGCTCTGGGGCCAACGTCCTGACTTTC	CASSQDNSGSGANVLTF
17	TRBD2	TRBV5-1	many	TRBJ2-1	TGCGCCAGCAGCTCACGGACTAGCGGGTTGAATTACAATGAGCAGTTCTTC	CASSSRTSGLNYNEQFF
15	.	TRBV7-9	few	TRBJ2-5	TGTGCCAGCAGCTTAGCGGCAGTCCCGGGGGAGACCCAGTACTTC	CASSLAAVPGETQYF
21	TRBD2	TRBV7-2	many	TRBJ2-1	TGTGCCAGCAGCTTAACAGTGAGCGGGATCCGGTATGGTGGGCCCTACAATGAGCAGTTCTTC	CASSLTVSGIRYGGPYNEQFF
14	TRBD2	TRBV28	many	TRBJ2-1	TGTGCCAGCAGCTCTAGCGGGAAAAGGAATGAGCAGTTCTTC	CASSSSGKRNEQFF
14	.	TRBV3-1	.	TRBJ1-1	TGTGCCAGCAGCCAAGATCGGTGGAACACTGAAGCTTTCTTT	CASSQDRWNTEAFF
13	TRBD1	TRBV2	few	TRBJ2-2	TGTGCCAGCAAACAGGGGGCGGCCGGGGAGCTGTTTTTT	CASKQGAAGELFF
13	.	TRBV6-1	few	TRBJ1-4	TGTGCCAGCAGAGGGGGAAGGAATGAAAAACTGTTTTTT	CASRGGRNEKLFF
14	TRBD2	TRBV9	many	TRBJ2-3	TGTGCCAGCAGAGCGGGATTTGGCACAGATACGCAGTATTTT	CASRAGFGTDTQYF
15	.	TRBV5-1	many	TRBJ2-1	TGCGCCAGCAGCTCTGGCGCGAGCTCCTACAATGAGCAGTTCTTC	CASSSGASSYNEQFF
16	.	TRBV27	few	TRBJ2-3	TGTGCCAGCAGTTTCTTCAGGGCGGGGATCACAGATACGCAGTATTTT	CASSFFRAGITDTQYF
14	TRBD2	TRBV19	.	TRBJ2-7	TGTGCCAGTAGTTACTCCGGGACTAAGGTCGGGCAGTACTTC	CASSYSGTKVGQYF
12	.	TRBV20-1	few	TRBJ1-2	TGCAGTGCTCAACAGGTTCCCTTGAGCTACACCTTC	CSAQQVPLSYTF